A single sample is the source of the 27 T cell receptor beta chains below, sequenced in a study of monozygotic twins with cystic fibrosis. This table comes from immunoSEQ multiplex PCR, and its TCRdb copy is limited to in-frame clones, with some not included. This sample has 30,000 or so clones, with 90% to 97% found just once. The source material was blood. These receptors came from a girl aged 2-10 years with cystic fibrosis.

The rearrangement uses TRBV19 and TRBJ1-1, with D maybe TRBD1 (5 bases). V lost 2 bases, J lost 1 base, and 8 bases lay in between. The CDR3 is made up of 14 amino acids. The germline CDR1 and CDR2 sequences are LNHDA and SQIVND (reference sequence). The DNA for the CDR3 is TGTGCCAGTAGTATATACGGGGGGAACACTGAAGCTTTCTTT. It encodes CASSIYGGNTEAFF.

CDR3 DNA: TGCGCCAGCAGCCAAGAAGGGTCAGGGAGTCAGCCCCAGCATTTT. Its protein is CASSQEGSGSQPQHF. V and J are TRBV4-1 and TRBJ1-5, with D possibly being TRBD1 (5 bases). The CDR3 extends over 15 amino acids. Germline V gene sequence: CDR1 MGHRA, CDR2 YSYEKL. V lost 0 bases and J 6 bases, leaving 12 bases between the germline ends.

This rearrangement joins TRBV7-8 to TRBJ2-7; weak D call: TRBD1 (6 bases). The CDR3 covers 14 residues. The V end lost 7 bases, the J end lost 2 bases, and 15 bases lay between the germline ends. Per germline, CDR1 SGHVS and CDR2 FQNEAQ. The CDR3 DNA sequence: TGTGCCAGCACTCCCCGACAGGTTACCTACGAGCAGTACTTC. Amino acids: CASTPRQVTYEQYF.

The V call is TRBV30, the J call TRBJ2-5, with TRBD1 as a possible D gene (5 bases). Germline V gene lookup returns CDR1 GTSNPN and CDR2 SVGIG (reference sequence). V was trimmed by 2 bases and J by 6 bases, leaving 13 bases between them. The CDR3 is made up of 13 amino acids. CDR3 coding DNA: TGTGCCTGGAGTCCCCAGGGCCCTAAGACCCAGTACTTC. Translated: CAWSPQGPKTQYF.

The chain joins TRBV27 to TRBJ1-4; D is perhaps TRBD1 (5 bases). Per germline, CDR1 MNHEY and CDR2 SMNVEV (reference sequence). The CDR3 runs 12 residues. The V gene lost 6 bases and the J gene lost 10 bases, with 12 bases spanning the gap. As DNA, the CDR3 is TGTGCCAGCAGAGAAGAAACAGGAAAACTGTTTTTT. This sequence encodes CASREETGKLFF.

CDR3 nucleotide sequence: TGCGCCAGCAGCTCCACTAGCGGGGCCTACAATGAGCAGTTCTTC. Translated, it gives CASSSTSGAYNEQFF. The chain links TRBV5-1 to TRBJ2-1, with 10 nucleotides matching TRBD2. The J segment lost 2 bases and the V segment lost 3 bases, leaving 2 bases of the junction unmatched. This CDR3 has 15 amino acids. Germline V gene lookup returns CDR1 SGHRS and CDR2 YFSETQ.

The CDR3 DNA is TGTGCCAGCTCAGGCCCCGAAAACACCGGGGAGCTGTTTTTT. It is translated as CASSGPENTGELFF. The J gene is TRBJ2-2, the V gene TRBV18; no definite D call. Deletions cut 5 bases from V and 2 bases from J, with 9 bases between. This CDR3 is 14 amino acids long. Per the germline V gene, CDR1 is KGHSH and CDR2 is LQKENI. Variable domain in full (rest from reference TRBV18 and TRBJ2-2): NAGVMQNPRHLVRRRGQEARLRCSPMKGHSHVYWYRQLPEEGLKFMVYLQKENIIDESGMPKERFSAEFPKEGPSILRIQQVVRGDSAAYFCASSGPENTGELFFGEGSRLTVL.

This clone has only one observation. The chain links TRBV30 to TRBJ1-1, with a weak D call TRBD1 (6 bases). In germline, CDR1 is GTSNPN, CDR2 SVGIG (reference sequence). The CDR3 sequence is 14 residues long. The V and J ends lost 2 bases and 4 bases respectively, with 14 bases between them. The CDR3 DNA reads as TGTGCCTGGAGTCTGGGGGGCACGGGCACTGAAGCTTTCTTT. Encoded protein: CAWSLGGTGTEAFF. Full variable domain (outside the CDR3, taken from reference TRBV30 and TRBJ1-1): SQTIHQWPATLVQPVGSPLSLECTVEGTSNPNLYWYRQAAGRGLQLLFYSVGIGQISSEVPQNLSASRPQDRQFILSSKKLLLSDSGFYLCAWSLGGTGTEAFFGQGTRLTVV.

The J gene is TRBJ1-1, the V gene TRBV29-1; D ambiguous. Trimming removed 4 bases at V and 4 bases at J, with 16 bases between. The CDR3 loop spans 14 amino acids. Germline CDR1 is SQVTM and CDR2 is ANQGSEA. The CDR3: CSVGLLRKGTEAFF. The CDR3 DNA follows: TGCAGCGTTGGGTTATTGAGGAAAGGCACTGAAGCTTTCTTT.

The chain links TRBV18 to TRBJ2-2; D gene ambiguous. Trimming pared 4 bases from V and 4 bases from J, leaving 13 bases between. Per the germline V gene, CDR1 is KGHSH and CDR2 is LQKENI. This CDR3 region has 15 residues. The DNA of the CDR3 is TGTGCCAGCTCACGGCTCGACCGAGTCACCGGGGAGCTGTTTTTT. Translated: CASSRLDRVTGELFF.

The CDR3: CASSVQGENTGELFF. For the CDR3, the DNA is TGTGCCAGCAGTGTACAGGGGGAAAACACCGGGGAGCTGTTTTTT. This chain connects TRBV2 to TRBJ2-2; the match to TRBD1 covers 8 bases. Germline CDR1 SNHLY, CDR2 FYNNEI. The CDR3 consists of 15 residues. The ends lost 4 bases at V and 2 bases at J; junction bases unmatched: 3.

The V gene is TRBV9, the J gene TRBJ2-3, with D uncertain. Germline-derived CDR1 and CDR2 are SGDLS and YYNGEE. The V end lost 6 bases, the J end lost 0 bases, and 11 bases lay between the germline ends. The CDR3 covers 14 residues. The CDR3 nucleotides are TGTGCCAGCACCCTAGGAGTGAGCACAGATACGCAGTATTTT. It specifies CASTLGVSTDTQYF.

The chain recombines TRBV7-9 with TRBJ1-2; TRBD1 matches 8 bases. J was trimmed by 3 bases and V by 6 bases; bases with no gene match: 9. CDR1 and CDR2 from the germline V gene are SEHNR and FQNEAQ (reference sequence). The CDR3 extends over 15 amino acids. The CDR3 region is CASRPQTGEYYGYTF. The CDR3, as DNA: TGTGCCAGCAGACCACAGACAGGGGAGTACTATGGCTACACCTTC.

The rearrangement uses TRBV5-8 and TRBJ2-7; D is unresolved. V gave up 2 bases and J gave up 2 bases, with 5 bases separating them. The CDR3 extends over 12 amino acids. Germline CDR1 SGHTS, CDR2 YDEGEE. This CDR3 reads CASSFTTYEQYF. The CDR3, as DNA: TGTGCCAGCAGCTTCACAACCTACGAGCAGTACTTC.

The chain combines TRBV6-6 with TRBJ1-2; D is unresolved. The CDR3 is 16 amino acids. The V gene lost 6 bases and the J gene lost 4 bases, with 21 bases spanning the gap. Per the germline V gene, CDR1 is MNHNY and CDR2 is SVGAGI (reference sequence). Written as DNA, the CDR3 is TGTGCCAGCAGCCGCGACCTTCCGGGATTGGCCTATGGCTACACCTTC. It specifies CASSRDLPGLAYGYTF.

This chain uses TRBV7-9 with TRBJ2-2; a possible D gene is TRBD1 (6 bases). The CDR3 is 15 residues long. V was shortened by 2 bases and J by 3 bases, with 10 bases between the two germline ends. CDR1 SEHNR and CDR2 FQNEAQ come from the germline V gene (reference sequence). Here the CDR3 DNA reads TGTGCCAGCAGCTTAAACAGGGTTTACACCGGGGAGCTGTTTTTT. Translation gives CASSLNRVYTGELFF. The whole variable domain, filled in from reference TRBV7-9 and TRBJ2-2, reads DTGVSQNPRHKITKRGQNVTFRCDPISEHNRLYWYRQTLGQGPEFLTYFQNEAQLEKSRLLSDRFSAERPKGSFSTLEIQRTEQGDSAMYLCASSLNRVYTGELFFGEGSRLTVL.

CDR3 sequence: CASSYSGATNEKLFF. The CDR3 DNA is TGCGCCAGCAGCTATTCAGGGGCTACTAATGAAAAACTGTTTTTT. This rearrangement joins TRBV5-1 to TRBJ1-4; a weak D match, TRBD1 (6 bases). Germline values: CDR1 SGHRS, CDR2 YFSETQ. V lost 3 bases and J lost 2, with 11 bases in between. The CDR3 spans 15 residues. Together with reference TRBV5-1 and TRBJ1-4, the CDR3 gives the full variable domain: KAGVTQTPRYLIKTRGQQVTLSCSPISGHRSVSWYQQTPGQGLQFLFEYFSETQRNKGNFPGRFSGRQFSNSRSEMNVSTLELGDSALYLCASSYSGATNEKLFFGSGTQLSVL.

The CDR3 is CASKQWAGGKDEQYF. DNA of the CDR3: TGCGCCAGCAAGCAATGGGCAGGGGGCAAGGACGAGCAGTACTTC. The V call is TRBV5-1, the J call TRBJ2-7; 8 bases fit TRBD1. Germline CDR1 and CDR2: SGHRS and YFSETQ. The CDR3 totals 15 residues. Losses at the gene ends were 6 bases for V and 5 bases for J; bases not matched to a gene: 13. Full variable domain (rest looked up from reference TRBV5-1 and TRBJ2-7): KAGVTQTPRYLIKTRGQQVTLSCSPISGHRSVSWYQQTPGQGLQFLFEYFSETQRNKGNFPGRFSGRQFSNSRSEMNVSTLELGDSALYLCASKQWAGGKDEQYFGPGTRLTVT.

The rearrangement uses TRBV5-1 and TRBJ2-3, with D tentatively TRBD1 (5 bases). The CDR3 covers 17 residues. Between the trimmed V and J ends, which lost 0 bases and 0 bases, there was a span of 14 bases. CDR1 and CDR2 from the germline V gene are SGHRS and YFSETQ. The CDR3 protein is CASSLAYQGSSTDTQYF. The CDR3 DNA is TGCGCCAGCAGCTTGGCTTATCAGGGTTCTAGCACAGATACGCAGTATTTT.

V is TRBV5-1 and J is TRBJ2-7, with 10 bases matching TRBD1. Per germline, CDR1 SGHRS and CDR2 YFSETQ. The CDR3 extends over 16 amino acids. With 0 bases clipped from V and 2 bases from J, the junction kept 5 bases outside the gene matches. CDR3 loop: CASSLAPDRGAYEQYF. As DNA, the CDR3 is TGCGCCAGCAGCTTGGCTCCGGACAGGGGGGCCTACGAGCAGTACTTC.

A word on this clone: This specimen includes other DNA sequences encoding the same CDR3. The chain uses TRBV30 and TRBJ2-7; 10 bases match TRBD1. V dropped 2 bases and J dropped 1; count of bases not matched to a gene: 2. Germline CDR1 is GTSNPN and CDR2 is SVGIG (reference sequence). The CDR3 is 14 amino acids. The chain's CDR3 is CAWSTGQGSYEQYF. The CDR3 coding sequence is TGTGCCTGGAGTACGGGACAGGGGTCCTACGAGCAGTACTTC.

The chain is built from TRBV7-2 and TRBJ2-5; D ambiguous. The V end lost 2 bases, the J end lost 4 bases, and 8 bases lay between the germline ends. Per germline, CDR1 SGHTA and CDR2 FQGNSA. The CDR3 spans 13 residues. This chain's CDR3 is CASSLLATETQYF. The DNA for the CDR3 is TGTGCCAGCAGCTTACTGGCAACAGAGACCCAGTACTTC.

The chain joins TRBV19 to TRBJ2-1; no clear D gene. The germline V gene encodes CDR1 LNHDA and CDR2 SQIVND (reference sequence). Trimming removed 1 base at V and 6 bases at J, with 7 bases between. The CDR3 has 13 amino acids. CDR3 region: CASSIGPSNEQFF. The DNA of the CDR3 is TGTGCCAGTAGTATAGGACCGTCCAATGAGCAGTTCTTC.

This clone was picked up one time. The V gene is TRBV5-1, the J gene TRBJ2-6, with TRBD1 matching over 7 bases. The CDR3 loop spans 15 amino acids. The J segment lost 2 bases and the V segment lost 5 bases, leaving 4 bases of the junction unmatched. The germline V gene encodes CDR1 SGHRS and CDR2 YFSETQ. CDR3 residues: CASSDDRAGANVLTF. In DNA, the CDR3 is TGCGCCAGCAGTGACGACAGGGCTGGGGCCAACGTCCTGACTTTC.

This chain links TRBV9 with TRBJ2-7; 11 bases are shared with TRBD2. Per the germline V gene, CDR1 is SGDLS and CDR2 is YYNGEE. The CDR3 is 13 amino acids. Trimming removed 2 bases from V and 6 bases from J; junction bases left unmatched: 1. This chain's CDR3 is CASSVLAGGEQYF. The DNA of the CDR3 is TGTGCCAGCAGCGTTCTAGCGGGAGGCGAGCAGTACTTC.

This chain connects TRBV19 to TRBJ1-6; D may be TRBD1 (5 bases). V lost 3 bases and J 9 bases, leaving 18 bases between the germline ends. The germline CDR1 and CDR2 sequences are LNHDA and SQIVND (reference sequence). This CDR3 comprises 16 residues. DNA of the CDR3: TGTGCCAGTAGTATCTTAGCAGGGTCTGTTGGTTCACCCCTCCACTTT. Encoded protein: CASSILAGSVGSPLHF.

The rearrangement uses TRBV6-1 and TRBJ2-2, with D hard to call. V lost 2 bases and J lost 2, with 9 bases in between. Germline lookup yields CDR1 MNHNS and CDR2 SASEGT. The CDR3 is 15 amino acids. CDR3 amino acids: CASSEKLANTGELFF. In nucleotides, the CDR3 is TGTGCCAGCAGTGAAAAATTGGCAAACACCGGGGAGCTGTTTTTT.